A selection of T cell receptor beta chains follows, all from one sample in a study of cytomegalovirus exposure and HLA in healthy donors. Generated by immunoSEQ multiplex PCR, the TCRdb table keeps only in-frame clones and is missing some. The table has some 160,000 clones, around 77% seen once. Sequenced: PBMCs. The receptors derive from a man aged 60-69 years in good health and CMV-seronegative. Each CDR3 is given with its conserved first and last residue. A D gene is named only where the DNA matches it firmly. Size values are once, few and many counts, or a class for expanded clones, and some rows have none.

size | J | V | D | CDR3 | DNA
once | TRBJ2-6 | TRBV5-1 | . | CASSLAPGRGAGANVLTF | TGCGCCAGCAGCTTGGCCCCGGGCAGGGGGGCTGGGGCCAACGTCCTGACTTTC
. | TRBJ1-5 | TRBV5-1 | . | CASSVGTLDNQPQHF | TGCGCCAGCAGCGTCGGGACTCTTGACAATCAGCCCCAGCATTTT
. | TRBJ1-1 | TRBV10-1 | . | CASSDGGNTEAFF | TGCGCCAGCAGTGACGGAGGGAACACTGAAGCTTTCTTT
few | TRBJ1-1 | TRBV6-5 | . | CASMRNTEAFF | TGTGCCAGCATGAGGAACACTGAAGCTTTCTTT
. | TRBJ2-7 | TRBV15 | TRBD2 | CATSRGLAGGPYEQYF | TGTGCCACCAGCAGAGGACTAGCGGGGGGGCCTTACGAGCAGTACTTC
. | TRBJ2-7 | TRBV7-9 | TRBD1 | CASSLSGQGSYEQYF | TGTGCCAGCAGCTTATCCGGACAGGGGTCCTACGAGCAGTACTTC
. | TRBJ1-5 | TRBV11-2 | . | CASSPSGGSNQPQHF | TGTGCCAGCAGCCCCTCGGGGGGTAGCAATCAGCCCCAGCATTTT
few | TRBJ2-7 | TRBV5-1 | TRBD1 | CASSFRDRVNEQYF | TGCGCCAGCAGCTTCCGGGACAGGGTCAACGAGCAGTACTTC
. | TRBJ1-5 | TRBV5-5 | . | CASSLEGGRPQHF | TGTGCCAGCAGCTTGGAAGGGGGTCGGCCCCAGCATTTT
. | TRBJ2-7 | TRBV27 | TRBD1 | CASSLLLGTGLYEQYF | TGTGCCAGCAGTTTACTTCTCGGGACAGGACTTTACGAGCAGTACTTC
. | TRBJ2-3 | TRBV25-1 | . | CASSEFGSTDTQYF | TGTGCCAGCAGTGAATTCGGGAGCACAGATACGCAGTATTTT
. | TRBJ2-2 | TRBV27 | . | CASSGRITTGELFF | TGTGCCAGCAGCGGGAGAATAACCACCGGGGAGCTGTTTTTT
. | TRBJ2-6 | TRBV5-6 | . | CASSLRVRAASGANVLTF | TGTGCCAGCAGCTTGCGGGTCAGGGCAGCCTCTGGGGCCAACGTCCTGACTTTC
. | TRBJ1-4 | TRBV29-1 | . | CSAVKTVNEKLFF | TGCAGCGCCGTAAAGACAGTGAATGAAAAACTGTTTTTT
. | TRBJ2-7 | TRBV9 | TRBD2 | CASSPRLAGGAYEQYF | TGTGCCAGCAGCCCCCGACTAGCGGGGGGCGCCTACGAGCAGTACTTC
. | TRBJ1-4 | TRBV10-3 | TRBD1 | CAISEDRGNEKLFF | TGTGCCATCAGTGAAGACAGGGGTAATGAAAAACTGTTTTTT
. | TRBJ1-4 | TRBV5-8 | . | CASSFTATNEKLFF | TGTGCCAGCAGCTTCACAGCAACTAATGAAAAACTGTTTTTT
. | TRBJ1-6 | TRBV28 | . | CASTQQGFHSPLHF | TGTGCCAGCACCCAACAGGGATTCCATTCACCCCTCCACTTT
. | TRBJ1-1 | TRBV7-5 | . | CVRSRSRLGPRTMNTEAFF | TGTGTCAGAAGCCGATCTAGACTAGGGCCAAGAACTATGAACACTGAAGCTTTCTTT
few | TRBJ2-2 | TRBV28 | TRBD2 | CASSPGLAGDTGELFF | TGTGCCAGCAGTCCCGGACTAGCGGGGGACACCGGGGAGCTGTTTTTT
many | TRBJ2-3 | TRBV7-9 | TRBD2 | CASSPHTSGVTDTQYF | TGTGCCAGCAGCCCTCATACTAGCGGAGTCACAGATACGCAGTATTTT
. | TRBJ2-7 | TRBV5-1 | TRBD2 | CASSFGLAGARGEQYF | TGCGCCAGCAGCTTCGGGCTAGCGGGCGCCCGGGGGGAGCAGTACTTC
. | TRBJ2-7 | TRBV5-6 | . | CASSLGGTYEQYF | TGTGCCAGCAGCTTGGGAGGGACCTACGAGCAGTACTTC
. | TRBJ1-1 | TRBV7-9 | . | CASTWTDMNTEAFF | TGTGCCAGCACCTGGACAGACATGAACACTGAAGCTTTCTTT
. | TRBJ1-1 | TRBV7-8 | . | CASSHGSSEAFF | TGTGCCAGCAGCCACGGGTCTAGTGAAGCTTTCTTT
. | TRBJ2-5 | TRBV7-2 | . | CASSLRSQETQYF | TGTGCCAGCAGCTTACGGAGCCAAGAGACCCAGTACTTC
few | TRBJ2-7 | TRBV14 | TRBD2 | CASSRREVLFYEQYF | TGTGCCAGCAGCCGTCGGGAGGTCTTATTCTACGAGCAGTACTTC
. | TRBJ2-1 | TRBV15 | TRBD1 | CATSRTTTGGSHSEQFF | TGTGCCACCAGCAGAACGACTACAGGGGGCTCCCACAGTGAGCAGTTCTTC
. | TRBJ1-5 | TRBV28 | TRBD1 | CASSNPGQGSEPQHF | TGTGCCAGCAGTAACCCGGGACAGGGGTCAGAGCCCCAGCATTTT
. | TRBJ2-2 | TRBV4-2 | TRBD1 | CASSQGQGFGELFF | TGTGCCAGCAGCCAAGGACAGGGGTTCGGGGAGCTGTTTTTT
. | TRBJ2-7 | TRBV19 | TRBD2 | CASSREAGAYEQYF | TGTGCCAGTAGTCGTGAAGCGGGAGCCTACGAGCAGTACTTC
. | TRBJ1-3 | TRBV6-5 | . | CASSYVQGPGNTIYF | TGTGCCAGCAGTTACGTACAGGGACCTGGAAACACCATATATTTT
. | TRBJ2-1 | TRBV7-8 | TRBD2 | CASSLGWSSGLNEQFF | TGTGCCAGCAGCTTAGGCTGGTCTAGCGGGTTAAATGAGCAGTTCTTC
. | TRBJ1-3 | TRBV19 | . | CASSATGTGNTIYF | TGTGCCAGTAGTGCCACAGGGACTGGAAACACCATATATTTT
. | TRBJ1-1 | TRBV29-1 | . | CSVEAGGNEAFF | TGCAGCGTTGAAGCCGGCGGTAATGAAGCTTTCTTT
. | TRBJ2-3 | TRBV5-8 | . | CASSLAANTQYF | TGTGCCAGCAGCTTGGCCGCGAATACGCAGTATTTT
. | TRBJ2-5 | TRBV11-2 | TRBD1 | CASRPGGLETQYF | TGTGCCAGCAGGCCAGGGGGTTTGGAGACCCAGTACTTC
. | TRBJ1-5 | TRBV15 | TRBD1 | CATSREGQGADQPQHF | TGTGCCACCAGCAGGGAGGGACAGGGGGCTGATCAGCCCCAGCATTTT
. | TRBJ2-1 | TRBV10-3 | . | CAISEPSLGGGYNEQFF | TGTGCCATCAGTGAACCCTCATTAGGAGGAGGCTACAATGAGCAGTTCTTC
. | TRBJ2-7 | TRBV28 | TRBD2 | CASSSLAGGPYEQYF | TGTGCCAGCAGCTCACTAGCGGGAGGCCCCTACGAGCAGTACTTC
. | TRBJ1-2 | TRBV29-1 | . | CSATGRGVLYGYTF | TGCAGCGCCACGGGTCGGGGGGTACTCTATGGCTACACCTTC